This T cell receptor (beta chain) was obtained from a study of T cells in Graves' hyperthyroidism and ophthalmopathy. Findings and limits, study-wide: Blood also showed most of the thyroid clonotypes that were expanded above 0.001.

The J segment lost 5 bases and the V segment lost 5 bases, leaving 14 bases of the junction unmatched. The CDR3 runs 16 residues. Regions amplified from RNA transcripts were the TCR beta CDR3 regions. The HTBI primer set was used in a first-round RT-PCR of the TCR CDR3. MiXCR was run by TCRdb on the multiplex PCR reads, yielding one entry per CDR3 protein. The sample contains about 320,000 distinct CDR3 sequences, approximately 17% of which appear only once. Stability of Graves' hyperthyroidism was defined as absent ophthalmopathy progression within 18 months. Exclusion of patients followed from uncontrolled infection, other autoimmune disease, pregnancy or lactation. Clinical symptoms, serum thyroxine, TRAb, thyroid ultrasound and orbital computed tomography established diagnosis. This clonotype was detected ten times or more. What it binds is unknown.

The J gene is TRBJ1-2, the V gene TRBV12-3 or TRBV12-4, with 7 bases identical to TRBD1. This clonotype originated in a man aged 30 to 39 with Graves' hyperthyroidism. Input material: blood. CDR3 protein: CASSPEELQGLYGYTF. CDR3 nucleotides: TGTGCCAGCAGTCCAGAAGAACTACAGGGGTTGTATGGCTACACCTTC.